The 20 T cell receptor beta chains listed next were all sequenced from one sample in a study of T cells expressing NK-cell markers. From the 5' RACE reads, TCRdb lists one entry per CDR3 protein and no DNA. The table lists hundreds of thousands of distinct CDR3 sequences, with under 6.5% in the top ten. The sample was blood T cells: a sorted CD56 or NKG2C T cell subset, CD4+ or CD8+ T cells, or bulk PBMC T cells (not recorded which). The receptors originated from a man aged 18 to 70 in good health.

CDR3 sequence: CASTQPGLNYGYTF. The chain links TRBV19 to TRBJ1-2. The length of the CDR3 is 14 residues. Per germline, CDR1 LNHDA and CDR2 SQIVND (reference sequence).

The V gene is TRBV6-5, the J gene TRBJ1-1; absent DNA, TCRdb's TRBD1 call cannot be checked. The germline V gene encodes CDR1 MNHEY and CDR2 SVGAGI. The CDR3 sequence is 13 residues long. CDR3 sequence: CASRYDRGSEAFF.

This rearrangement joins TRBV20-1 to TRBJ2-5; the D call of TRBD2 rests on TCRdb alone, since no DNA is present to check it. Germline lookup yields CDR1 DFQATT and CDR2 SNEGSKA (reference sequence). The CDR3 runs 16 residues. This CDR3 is CSASSSGGANWETQYF.

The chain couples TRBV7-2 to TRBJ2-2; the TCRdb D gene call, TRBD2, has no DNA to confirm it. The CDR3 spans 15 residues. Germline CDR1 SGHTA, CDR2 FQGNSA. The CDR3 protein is CASSQLAGVTGELFF. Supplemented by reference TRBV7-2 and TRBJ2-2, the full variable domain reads GAGVSQSPSNKVTEKGKDVELRCDPISGHTALYWYRQSLGQGLEFLIYFQGNSAPDKSGLPSDRFSAERTGGSVSTLTIQRTQQEDSAVYLCASSQLAGVTGELFFGEGSRLTVL.

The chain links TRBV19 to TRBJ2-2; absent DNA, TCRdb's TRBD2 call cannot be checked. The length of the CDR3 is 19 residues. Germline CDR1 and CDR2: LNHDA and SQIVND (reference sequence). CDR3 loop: CASSIDTPGQARVGGELFF. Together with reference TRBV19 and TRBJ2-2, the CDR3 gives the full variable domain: DGGITQSPKYLFRKEGQNVTLSCEQNLNHDAMYWYRQDPGQGLRLIYYSQIVNDFQKGDIAEGYSVSREKKESFPLTVTSAQKNPTAFYLCASSIDTPGQARVGGELFFGEGSRLTVL.

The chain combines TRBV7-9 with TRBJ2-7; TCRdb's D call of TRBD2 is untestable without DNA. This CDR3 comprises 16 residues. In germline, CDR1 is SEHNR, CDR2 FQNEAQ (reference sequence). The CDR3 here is CASSLARTSGEREQYF.

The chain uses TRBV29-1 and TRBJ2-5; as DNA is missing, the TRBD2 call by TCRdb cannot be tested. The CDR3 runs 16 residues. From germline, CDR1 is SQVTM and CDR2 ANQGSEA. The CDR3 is CSVEDLRSASRETQYF.

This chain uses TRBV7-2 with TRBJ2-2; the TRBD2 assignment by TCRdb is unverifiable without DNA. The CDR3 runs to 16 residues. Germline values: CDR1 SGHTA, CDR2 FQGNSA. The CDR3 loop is CASSLWGLANTGELFF.

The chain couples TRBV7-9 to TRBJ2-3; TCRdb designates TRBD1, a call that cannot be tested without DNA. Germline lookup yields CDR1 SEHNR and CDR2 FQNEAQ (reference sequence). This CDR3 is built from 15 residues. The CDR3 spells CASSPRGNVADTQYF.

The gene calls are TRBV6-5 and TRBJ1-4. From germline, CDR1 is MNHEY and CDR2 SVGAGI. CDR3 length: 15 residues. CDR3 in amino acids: CASSSSSGQSEKLFF.

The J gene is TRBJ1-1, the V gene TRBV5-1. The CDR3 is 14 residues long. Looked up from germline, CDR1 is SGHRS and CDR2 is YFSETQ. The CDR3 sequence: CASSLDRLRGEAFF.

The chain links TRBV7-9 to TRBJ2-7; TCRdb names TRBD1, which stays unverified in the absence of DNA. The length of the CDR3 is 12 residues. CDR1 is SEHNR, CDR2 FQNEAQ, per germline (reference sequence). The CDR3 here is CASARGPYEQYF.

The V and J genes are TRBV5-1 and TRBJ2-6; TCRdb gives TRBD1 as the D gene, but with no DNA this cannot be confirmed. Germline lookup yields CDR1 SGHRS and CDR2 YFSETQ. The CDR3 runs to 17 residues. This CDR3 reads CASSTQGADFGANVLTF. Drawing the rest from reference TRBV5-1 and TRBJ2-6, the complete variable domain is KAGVTQTPRYLIKTRGQQVTLSCSPISGHRSVSWYQQTPGQGLQFLFEYFSETQRNKGNFPGRFSGRQFSNSRSEMNVSTLELGDSALYLCASSTQGADFGANVLTFGAGSRLTVL.

This CDR3 reads CASSDTDGYEQYF. V usage is TRBV2 and J usage is TRBJ2-7. The CDR3 extends over 13 amino acids. The V gene's germline CDR1 is SNHLY and CDR2 FYNNEI.

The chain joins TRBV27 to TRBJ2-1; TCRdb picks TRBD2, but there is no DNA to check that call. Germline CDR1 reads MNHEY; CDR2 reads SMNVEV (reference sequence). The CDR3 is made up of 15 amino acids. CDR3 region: CASSSFDRLYNEQFF.

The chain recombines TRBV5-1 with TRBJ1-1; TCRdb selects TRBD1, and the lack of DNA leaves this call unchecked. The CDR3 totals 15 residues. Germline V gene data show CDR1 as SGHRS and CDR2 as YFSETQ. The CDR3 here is CASSPMTGWGTEAFF.

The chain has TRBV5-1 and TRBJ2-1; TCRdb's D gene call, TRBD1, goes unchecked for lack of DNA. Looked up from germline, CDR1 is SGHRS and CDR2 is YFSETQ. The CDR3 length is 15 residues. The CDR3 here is CASSGKTGVLNEQFF.

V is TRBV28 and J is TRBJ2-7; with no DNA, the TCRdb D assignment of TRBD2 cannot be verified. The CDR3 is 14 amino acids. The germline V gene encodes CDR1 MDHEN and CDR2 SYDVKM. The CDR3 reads CASRSSGGAYEQYF. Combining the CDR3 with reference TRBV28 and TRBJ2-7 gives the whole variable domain DVKVTQSSRYLVKRTGEKVFLECVQDMDHENMFWYRQDPGLGLRLIYFSYDVKMKEKGDIPEGYSVSREKKERFSLILESASTNQTSMYLCASRSSGGAYEQYFGPGTRLTVT.

The CDR3 loop is CSAREDKRGGSQETQYF. This chain joins TRBV20-1 and TRBJ2-5; the TCRdb call, TRBD2, lacks DNA for checking. Germline lookup yields CDR1 DFQATT and CDR2 SNEGSKA (reference sequence). The CDR3 contains 17 residues.

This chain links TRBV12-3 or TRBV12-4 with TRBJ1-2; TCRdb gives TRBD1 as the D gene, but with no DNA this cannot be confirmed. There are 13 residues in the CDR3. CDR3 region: CASRSTGRRGYTF.